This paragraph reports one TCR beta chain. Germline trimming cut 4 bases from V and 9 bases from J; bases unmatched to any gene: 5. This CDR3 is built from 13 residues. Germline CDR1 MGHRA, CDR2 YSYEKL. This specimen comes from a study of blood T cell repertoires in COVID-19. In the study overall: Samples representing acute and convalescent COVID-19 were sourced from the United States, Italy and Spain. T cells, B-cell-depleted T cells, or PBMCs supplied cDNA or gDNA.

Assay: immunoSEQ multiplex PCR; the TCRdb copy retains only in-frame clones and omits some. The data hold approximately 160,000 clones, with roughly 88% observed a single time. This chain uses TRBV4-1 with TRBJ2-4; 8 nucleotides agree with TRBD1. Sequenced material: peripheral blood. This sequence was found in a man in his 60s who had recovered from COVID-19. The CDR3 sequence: CASSPYTGGIQYF. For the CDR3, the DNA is TGCGCCAGCAGCCCTTATACAGGGGGCATTCAGTACTTC.